This TCR beta chain was obtained from a study of T cell responses to AZD1222 COVID-19 vaccine. This CDR3 is 14 amino acids long. Germline V gene lookup returns CDR1 SNHLY and CDR2 FYNNEI. Trimming removed 6 bases from V and 4 bases from J; junction bases left unmatched: 6. To note about this clone: Its specificity is unknown.

TCRdb's table, derived via immunoSEQ multiplex PCR, lists solely in-frame clones and lacks some. This table holds 70,000 to 95,000 clones, 85% to 90% found once. Findings and limits, study-wide: Rises in breadth and depth of Spike-specific TCRs came after two AZD1222 doses. Reportedly, close to half of spike-specific TCRs are directed against unmutated variant regions.

The input for sequencing was peripheral blood, taken 28 days after the second AZD1222 dose. This TCR was recovered from an adult who received the AZD1222 COVID-19 vaccine. The rearrangement links TRBV2 to TRBJ2-3; 8 positions match TRBD1. CDR3 DNA sequence: TGTGCCAGCAGGGACAGGGTTTTGGCAGATACGCAGTATTTT. This sequence encodes CASRDRVLADTQYF.